This T cell receptor (beta chain) was identified during a study of T-cell memory formation after mild COVID-19. TCRdb called the 5' RACE reads again in MiXCR, with one record for every CDR3 protein. The sample shows about 560,000 distinct CDR3 sequences, roughly 17% of them seen only once. This CDR3 comprises 13 residues. V was cut by 6 bases and J by 6 bases, with 12 bases left in between. This clonotype was observed a few times. The rearrangement joins TRBV12-3 or TRBV12-4 to TRBJ2-1; D unclear. This clonotype was obtained from an adult woman who had mild COVID-19 (a few samples of this study predate the infection). Cell type and time point are not known. Sequenced input: PBMCs or a T cell subset sorted from them (not recorded which). The CDR3 DNA sequence: TGTGCCAGCAGGCGAAGAGACCTCAATGAGCAGTTCTTC. Translation gives CASRRRDLNEQFF.